This T cell receptor (beta chain) appears in the sequencing data of a study of blood T cell repertoires in COVID-19. Across the study: Specimens from acute and convalescent COVID-19 originated in the United States, Italy and Spain. T cells, B-cell-depleted T cells, or PBMCs supplied cDNA or gDNA.

Original methodology: Estimation of nucleated cell counts was performed using reference gene primer amplification. Sequenced by immunoSEQ multiplex PCR; TCRdb stores in-frame clones only, minus some. V and J calls plus clone size are reproduced from that table; the DNA served to infer D and trimming. The data hold approximately 240,000 clones, with approximately 79% observed a single time. The CDR3 runs to 14 residues. V was trimmed by 4 bases and J by 2 bases, leaving 10 bases between them. CDR1 SEHNR and CDR2 FQNEAQ come from the germline V gene (reference sequence). This clone has more than one count but fewer than ten. Distinct nucleotide sequences in the sample also encode this CDR3.

The chain has TRBV7-9 and TRBJ2-3; D remains ambiguous. The TCR was taken from a middle-aged woman with active or convalescent COVID-19. Sequences were obtained from peripheral blood. The CDR3 loop reads CASSSTIPTDTQYF. The CDR3 DNA follows: TGTGCCAGCAGCTCGACAATCCCCACAGATACGCAGTATTTT.